These 8 T cell receptor beta chains came from one sample sequenced in a study of T-cell reconstitution after alpha-beta-depleted transplantation in children. It was with unique molecular identifiers that the TCRbeta library was prepared. One entry per CDR3 protein results from TCRdb running MiXCR on the PCR reads. The sample records some 240,000 distinct CDR3 sequences, around 11% being singletons. The material was PBMCs from the stem cell graft donor, obtained from the stem cell graft. These receptors were taken from a human donor who donated a stem cell graft to a child with acute lymphoblastic leukemia.

This clonotype was recorded many times. The chain has TRBV10-3 and TRBJ2-5; 8 nucleotides align to TRBD2. This CDR3 comprises 15 residues. J gave up 3 bases and V 2 bases, and 5 bases lay outside the gene matches. The germline CDR1 and CDR2 sequences are ENHRY and SYGVKD. CDR3 sequence (DNA): TGTGCCATCAGTGAGGGGACTAGGAGAGAAGAGACCCAGTACTTC. Its translation is CAISEGTRREETQYF.

Ten or more counts support this clonotype. The V and J genes are TRBV20-1 and TRBJ2-1, with D perhaps matching TRBD2 (5 bases). Trimming removed 0 bases from V and 5 bases from J, with 5 bases in between. Per germline, CDR1 DFQATT and CDR2 SNEGSKA (reference sequence). This CDR3 is built from 12 residues. The CDR3 here is CSARDGDNEQFF. The CDR3 coding sequence is TGCAGTGCTAGAGACGGGGACAATGAGCAGTTCTTC.

This clonotype was found many times. The chain recombines TRBV20-1 with TRBJ1-1, with TRBD1 matching 9 bases. Trimming removed 5 bases from V and 7 bases from J; junction bases left unmatched: 14. CDR1 is DFQATT and CDR2 is SNEGSKA in the germline V gene (reference sequence). The CDR3 extends over 15 amino acids. The CDR3 DNA is TGCAGTGCTGCCTTCTCTGGGGACAGGGCGCGTGAAGCTTTCTTT. Translation: CSAAFSGDRAREAFF.

This clonotype was recorded at least ten times. The rearrangement uses TRBV5-6 and TRBJ2-1, with D perhaps given as TRBD1 or TRBD2 (5 bases each). This CDR3 region has 14 residues. Germline assignment: CDR1 SGHDT and CDR2 YYEEEE. V was trimmed by 3 bases and J by 5 bases, leaving 12 bases between them. The CDR3 nucleotides read TGTGCCAGCAGCTGGGGGTCGACTGACAATGAGCAGTTCTTC. This translates into CASSWGSTDNEQFF.

At least ten counts were recorded for this clonotype. The rearrangement links TRBV7-2 to TRBJ1-6; 9 bases line up with TRBD1. Germline V gives CDR1 SGHTA, CDR2 FQGNSA. The CDR3 is made up of 15 amino acids. The ends lost 6 bases at V and 7 bases at J; junction bases unmatched: 7. The CDR3 sequence is CASRVTGGRNSPLHF. The CDR3 DNA reads TGTGCCAGCAGAGTGACAGGGGGAAGAAATTCACCCCTCCACTTT. Full variable domain (outside the CDR3, taken from reference TRBV7-2 and TRBJ1-6): GAGVSQSPSNKVTEKGKDVELRCDPISGHTALYWYRQSLGQGLEFLIYFQGNSAPDKSGLPSDRFSAERTGGSVSTLTIQRTQQEDSAVYLCASRVTGGRNSPLHFGNGTRLTVT.

This clonotype was found many times. This chain uses TRBV19 with TRBJ1-4; 9 bases fit TRBD1. The junction had 7 bases not matched to a gene; V was cut back by 3 bases and J by 5 bases. CDR1 LNHDA and CDR2 SQIVND come from the germline V gene (reference sequence). CDR3 length: 16 amino acids. The CDR3 protein is CASSIAAGTGNEKLFF. The CDR3, as DNA: TGTGCCAGTAGTATCGCCGCCGGGACAGGGAATGAAAAACTGTTTTTT.

This clonotype was observed a few times. The chain combines TRBV5-6 with TRBJ2-7, with 7 bases lining up with TRBD2. Trimming cost V 4 bases and J 5 bases; bases outside gene matches: 6. The CDR3 is made up of 13 amino acids. Germline V gene sequence: CDR1 SGHDT, CDR2 YYEEEE. For the CDR3, the DNA is TGTGCCAGCAGCAGCGGGACTCCCGACGAGCAGTACTTC. It yields the protein CASSSGTPDEQYF.

The chain combines TRBV9 with TRBJ1-5; the match to TRBD1 covers 7 bases. Trimming cost V 7 bases and J 0 bases; bases outside gene matches: 4. CDR1 is SGDLS and CDR2 is YYNGEE in the germline V gene. The CDR3 is 14 residues long. The CDR3 loop is CASGGTASNQPQHF. The CDR3 DNA is TGTGCCAGCGGAGGGACAGCTAGCAATCAGCCCCAGCATTTT.